The entry below gives a single T cell receptor (beta chain) sequence along with its context. This CDR3 comprises 12 residues. The germline V gene encodes CDR1 LNHDA and CDR2 SQIVND (reference sequence). The V gene lost 6 bases and the J gene lost 3 bases, with 8 bases spanning the gap. The source of the sample is a study of blood T cell repertoires in COVID-19. Study summary: Acute and convalescent COVID-19 samples came from the United States, Italy and Spain.

Authors' data handling: Reference gene primer amplification yielded estimated nucleated cell counts. Clones were sequenced by immunoSEQ multiplex PCR, and TCRdb holds only the in-frame ones, with some missing. The V and J calls and clone size were taken over from that table, and D and trimming were inferred from the DNA. The sample includes a few hundred thousand clones, more than 75% seen only once; the top ten take 1.5% to 2%. The J gene is TRBJ2-5, the V gene TRBV19; tentatively, D is TRBD1 (6 bases). This sequence was found in a woman aged 40 to 50 who had recovered from COVID-19. The sequenced sample was PBMCs or T cells enriched from blood (not recorded which). CDR3 protein: CASRNREETQYF. CDR3 nucleotide sequence: TGTGCCAGTAGAAACAGGGAAGAGACCCAGTACTTC.